Presented here are 28 T cell receptor beta chains from one specimen sequenced in a study of vaccination and CD4 T cells after COVID-19. The antigens of these receptors remain unknown. Sequenced with the Oncomine TCR Beta short-read assay was DNA taken from cultured CD4+ T cells. Each CDR3 protein gets one entry after TCRdb re-called the PCR reads with MiXCR. The profile shows 21,000 or so distinct CDR3 sequences, about 51% of them singletons. Sample treatment: approximately nine-day PBMC culture with coronavirus spike peptide pools or control peptides (ViraFEST assay). The source material was CD4+ T cells from blood, cultured in vitro. The receptors derive from a human donor who had recovered from COVID-19.

The V and J genes are TRBV11-2 and TRBJ2-1, with TRBD1 matching 9 bases. The germline V gene encodes CDR1 SGHAT and CDR2 FQNNGV. Trimming at V came to 5 bases and at J to 9 bases, leaving 14 bases not matched to a gene. The length of the CDR3 is 16 residues. CDR3: CASSPSETTGGSEQFF. CDR3 nucleotides: TGTGCCAGCAGCCCAAGCGAGACAACAGGGGGCAGTGAGCAGTTCTTC.

The rearrangement uses TRBV20-1 and TRBJ1-2; D not certain. This CDR3 has 15 amino acids. Germline V CDR1 and CDR2: DFQATT, SNEGSKA (reference sequence). V gave up 6 bases and J gave up 8 bases, with 25 bases separating them. The CDR3: CSAGLVDGPTWGYTF. CDR3 nucleotides: TGCAGTGCAGGCCTTGTGGACGGACCTACCTGGGGCTACACCTTC.

V and J are TRBV19 and TRBJ1-1; 7 positions match TRBD1. The CDR3 extends over 17 amino acids. Trimming at V came to 3 bases and at J to 1 base, leaving 11 bases not matched to a gene. The germline gives CDR1 LNHDA, CDR2 SQIVND (reference sequence). The CDR3 DNA reads as TGTGCCAGTAGTATTATTCGGGCAGGGGGGGCGAACACTGAAGCTTTCTTT. Translated, it gives CASSIIRAGGANTEAFF. Supplemented by reference TRBV19 and TRBJ1-1, the full variable domain reads DGGITQSPKYLFRKEGQNVTLSCEQNLNHDAMYWYRQDPGQGLRLIYYSQIVNDFQKGDIAEGYSVSREKKESFPLTVTSAQKNPTAFYLCASSIIRAGGANTEAFFGQGTRLTVV.

The chain joins TRBV14 to TRBJ1-2; D unclear. Germline V gene sequence: CDR1 SGHDN, CDR2 FVKESK. The CDR3 length is 15 residues. Trimming took off 0 bases at V and 5 bases at J, with 13 bases between the two ends. Here the CDR3 DNA reads TGTGCCAGCAGCCAAGATGCGGCGGTGGGGTATGGCTACACCTTC. Translated: CASSQDAAVGYGYTF.

The genes are TRBV2 and TRBJ2-1, with D unresolved. This CDR3 has 16 residues. Per germline, CDR1 SNHLY and CDR2 FYNNEI. V was clipped by 3 bases and J by 2 bases, with 14 bases between them. CDR3 sequence (DNA): TGTGCCAGCAGTGATCTCGACACTTGGGCCTACAATGAGCAGTTCTTC. This gives the protein CASSDLDTWAYNEQFF.

The chain couples TRBV12-3 or TRBV12-4 to TRBJ2-5, with D perhaps being TRBD1 or TRBD2 (5 bases each). Trimming left V 6 bases short and J 2 bases short, with 13 bases between. The length of the CDR3 is 14 residues. Here the CDR3 reads CASRPGTGQETQYF. The CDR3 DNA sequence: TGTGCCAGCAGGCCCGGGACGGGACAAGAGACCCAGTACTTC.

This chain connects TRBV14 to TRBJ2-2, with a tentative D call TRBD1 (5 bases). The CDR3 has 15 amino acids. CDR1 and CDR2 from the germline V gene are SGHDN and FVKESK. Between the trimmed V and J ends, which lost 5 bases and 0 bases, there was a span of 10 bases. CDR3: CASSGDSSNTGELFF. The CDR3 bases are TGTGCCAGCAGCGGCGACAGCTCGAACACCGGGGAGCTGTTTTTT.

Here the CDR3 DNA reads TGTGCCAGCAGCTCGGACAGGGGTTCCTACGAGCAGTACTTC. Amino acid sequence: CASSSDRGSYEQYF. The V call is TRBV6-1, the J call TRBJ2-7; 9 bases agree with TRBD1. Germline V gene sequence: CDR1 MNHNS, CDR2 SASEGT. With V trimmed by 6 bases and J by 1 base, 4 bases remained unmatched. The CDR3 extends over 14 amino acids.

This chain uses TRBV7-8 with TRBJ1-4; D is uncertain. The germline V and J ends were trimmed by 8 bases and 5 bases, with 18 bases remaining between them. Germline-derived CDR1 and CDR2 are SGHVS and FQNEAQ. The CDR3 is 15 residues long. The CDR3 reads CASGLHRARNEKLFF. CDR3 DNA sequence: TGTGCCAGCGGATTACACCGGGCCAGAAATGAAAAACTGTTTTTT.

This clonotype was observed a single time. CDR3 loop: CASRGDDGSIYEQYF. As DNA, the CDR3 is TGTGCCAGCAGGGGGGACGACGGGAGTATATACGAGCAGTACTTC. The chain joins TRBV6-1 to TRBJ2-7, with a tentative D call TRBD2 (6 bases). CDR3 length: 15 amino acids. CDR1 is MNHNS and CDR2 is SASEGT in the germline V gene. The V gene lost 6 bases and the J gene lost 4 bases, with 19 bases spanning the gap.

The chain joins TRBV24-1 to TRBJ2-1, with TRBD2 identical over 15 bases. From germline, CDR1 is KGHDR and CDR2 SFDVKD. The CDR3 runs to 16 residues. The trim removed 3 bases at V and 12 bases at J, leaving 8 bases unmatched. CDR3 DNA sequence: TGTGCCACCAGTGATACCGGACTAGCGGGAGGGAGGGGGCAGTTCTTC. The encoded protein is CATSDTGLAGGRGQFF.

The gene calls are TRBV2 and TRBJ1-2; TRBD1 is a possible D gene (5 bases). Deletions cut 7 bases from V and 4 bases from J, with 19 bases between. The CDR3 totals 15 residues. Germline-derived CDR1 and CDR2 are SNHLY and FYNNEI. The CDR3: CASTETHRILYGYTF. DNA for the CDR3: TGTGCCAGCACCGAAACCCACAGGATACTCTATGGCTACACCTTC. Full variable domain (remainder filled in from reference TRBV2 and TRBJ1-2): EPEVTQTPSHQVTQMGQEVILRCVPISNHLYFYWYRQILGQKVEFLVSFYNNEISEKSEIFDDQFSVERPDGSNFTLKIRSTKLEDSAMYFCASTETHRILYGYTFGSGTRLTVV.

This sequence joins TRBV7-2 and TRBJ1-2; D ambiguous. Germline CDR1 reads SGHTA; CDR2 reads FQGNSA. The CDR3 covers 14 residues. The V gene lost 1 base and the J gene lost 5 bases, with 11 bases spanning the gap. The CDR3 region is CASSLDRGNYGYTF. The CDR3 coding sequence is TGTGCCAGCAGCTTAGATAGAGGGAATTATGGCTACACCTTC.

This clonotype turned up a few times. The V gene is TRBV7-2, the J gene TRBJ2-5, with 7 bases fitting TRBD1. Germline CDR1 is SGHTA and CDR2 is FQGNSA. V lost 1 base, J lost 4 bases, and 3 bases stayed unmatched. The CDR3 length is 14 residues. In nucleotides, the CDR3 is TGTGCCAGCAGCTTAGATAGGGGGCGAGAGACCCAGTACTTC. As protein: CASSLDRGRETQYF.

This chain connects TRBV28 to TRBJ2-7; a possible D gene is TRBD2 (6 bases). The ends were cut back, 7 bases at V and 1 base at J, with 20 bases in the middle. This CDR3 region has 16 residues. Germline V gene lookup returns CDR1 MDHEN and CDR2 SYDVKM. Written as DNA, the CDR3 is TGTGCCAGCACTAAACCCGGGGCTAGCGCTTCCTACGAGCAGTACTTC. Its translation: CASTKPGASASYEQYF.

The chain recombines TRBV7-9 with TRBJ1-2, with 7 nucleotides matching TRBD1. CDR3 length: 15 residues. CDR1 and CDR2 from the germline V gene are SEHNR and FQNEAQ (reference sequence). The J segment lost 7 bases and the V segment lost 5 bases, leaving 13 bases of the junction unmatched. The CDR3 sequence: CASSNNDRAFGGYTF. In DNA, the CDR3 is TGTGCCAGCAGCAATAACGACAGGGCCTTTGGTGGCTACACCTTC.

This clonotype appeared a single time. This rearrangement joins TRBV5-1 to TRBJ1-2; D is ambiguous. Trimming pared 0 bases from V and 6 bases from J, leaving 15 bases between. Germline loops: CDR1 SGHRS, CDR2 YFSETQ. The CDR3 contains 15 residues. CDR3 DNA: TGCGCCAGCAGCTTGGATGGATTCGTCGACGATGGCTACACCTTC. This gives the protein CASSLDGFVDDGYTF.

The chain has TRBV15 and TRBJ1-2; D remains unclear. V was clipped by 6 bases and J by 4 bases, with 9 bases between them. The CDR3 totals 12 residues. Germline CDR1 and CDR2: LNHNV and YYDKDF (reference sequence). This CDR3 is CATSKPSYGYTF. The CDR3 DNA follows: TGTGCCACCAGTAAACCTTCCTATGGCTACACCTTC.

This clonotype was picked up a small number of times. The rearrangement joins TRBV7-9 to TRBJ1-2, with D unclear. V was pared by 3 bases and J by 3 bases, with 5 bases between. Germline V CDR1 and CDR2: SEHNR, FQNEAQ (reference sequence). This CDR3 comprises 12 residues. The CDR3 DNA follows: TGTGCCAGCAGCTTTACGGACTATGGCTACACCTTC. This encodes CASSFTDYGYTF.

The chain couples TRBV5-1 to TRBJ1-1, with TRBD1 identical over 7 bases. The germline CDR1 and CDR2 sequences are SGHRS and YFSETQ. CDR3 length equals 15 residues. The V and J ends lost 4 bases and 3 bases, in that order; junction bases with no gene match: 9. The CDR3 nucleotides read TGCGCCAGCAGCCTTAACAGGGGTTTGTACACTGAAGCTTTCTTT. Protein: CASSLNRGLYTEAFF. Looking up the rest from reference TRBV5-1 and TRBJ1-1 gives the full variable domain: KAGVTQTPRYLIKTRGQQVTLSCSPISGHRSVSWYQQTPGQGLQFLFEYFSETQRNKGNFPGRFSGRQFSNSRSEMNVSTLELGDSALYLCASSLNRGLYTEAFFGQGTRLTVV.

This rearrangement joins TRBV11-2 to TRBJ1-5, with D hard to call. Trimming stripped 3 bases from V and 2 bases from J, with 5 bases between. The CDR3 totals 13 residues. Germline assignment: CDR1 SGHAT and CDR2 FQNNGV. The CDR3 sequence: CASSFGRNQPQHF. CDR3 in DNA: TGTGCCAGCAGCTTCGGACGCAATCAGCCCCAGCATTTT.

Concerning this clonotype: The DNA is omitted, as the CDR3 cannot be located on it reliably, and the CDR3 follows TCRdb's listing. The chain joins TRBV20-1 to TRBJ1-2; the listed D gene, TRBD1, was not tested against the DNA. Inclusive of both ends, the CDR3 amounts to 15 amino acids. Per germline, CDR1 DFQATT and CDR2 SNEGSKA (reference sequence). CDR3 region: CSASQTGGFGNGYTF.

This clonotype was counted a few times. The V gene is TRBV20-1, the J gene TRBJ1-5, with a tentative D call TRBD1 (6 bases). Germline V gene lookup returns CDR1 DFQATT and CDR2 SNEGSKA (reference sequence). Trimming shortened V by 0 bases and J by 7 bases, and 13 bases separated the two germline ends. The CDR3 is 14 residues long. The CDR3 bases are TGCAGTGCTAGAGATAACAGGGAAAGGCAGCCCCAGCATTTT. Protein product: CSARDNRERQPQHF.

This rearrangement joins TRBV7-2 to TRBJ1-2; no clear D. Trimming pared 2 bases from V and 6 bases from J, leaving 13 bases between. This CDR3 has 14 amino acids. Per germline, CDR1 SGHTA and CDR2 FQGNSA. The CDR3 DNA reads as TGTGCCAGCAGCTTATATCAGGTTGCGGATGGCTACACCTTC. Its translation: CASSLYQVADGYTF.

This clonotype was counted between two and nine times. This sequence joins TRBV20-1 and TRBJ1-3, with D possibly TRBD1 on 5 matching bases. Trimming took off 3 bases at V and 6 bases at J, with 15 bases between the two ends. Germline V gene data show CDR1 as DFQATT and CDR2 as SNEGSKA (reference sequence). CDR3 length: 14 amino acids. In DNA form, the CDR3 reads TGCAGTGCTAGCGACAGACAGCCAGCAAACACCATATATTTT. Translation: CSASDRQPANTIYF.

V usage is TRBV20-1 and J usage is TRBJ1-4; D not certain. This CDR3 is 14 amino acids long. Germline CDR1 reads DFQATT; CDR2 reads SNEGSKA (reference sequence). V lost 0 bases, J lost 7 bases, and 12 bases lay in between. The DNA for the CDR3 is TGCAGTGCTAGAGATCCGGTTACGGGTGAAAAACTGTTTTTT. This codes for CSARDPVTGEKLFF.

The chain is built from TRBV7-2 and TRBJ1-1; D ambiguous. The CDR3 has 13 residues. Germline V gene sequence: CDR1 SGHTA, CDR2 FQGNSA. The V and J ends lost 4 bases and 3 bases respectively, with 9 bases between them. The CDR3 DNA is TGTGCCAGCAGCTCGGACGGCCACACTGAAGCTTTCTTT. It codes for CASSSDGHTEAFF.

The chain is built from TRBV6-1 and TRBJ1-5; the D gene is possibly TRBD1 (5 bases). The CDR3 loop spans 17 amino acids. With 5 bases removed from V and 4 bases from J, the gap between germline ends came to 21 bases. CDR1 and CDR2 (germline): MNHNS, SASEGT. This CDR3 reads CASSPPPSGLPNQPQHF. The CDR3 nucleotides read TGTGCCAGCAGTCCCCCTCCCTCAGGGCTCCCGAATCAGCCCCAGCATTTT.